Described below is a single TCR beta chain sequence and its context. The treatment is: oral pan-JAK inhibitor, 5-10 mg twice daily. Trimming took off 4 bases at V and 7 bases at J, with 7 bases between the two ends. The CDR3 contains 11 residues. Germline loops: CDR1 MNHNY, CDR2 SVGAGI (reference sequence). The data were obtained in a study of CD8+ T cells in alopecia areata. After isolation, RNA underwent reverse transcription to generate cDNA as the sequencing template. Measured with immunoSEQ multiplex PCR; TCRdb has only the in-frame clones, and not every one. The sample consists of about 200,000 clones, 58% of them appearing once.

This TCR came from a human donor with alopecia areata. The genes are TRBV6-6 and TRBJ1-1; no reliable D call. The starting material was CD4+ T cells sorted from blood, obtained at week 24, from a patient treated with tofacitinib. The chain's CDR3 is CASSWGNEAFF. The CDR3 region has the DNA TGTGCCAGCAGTTGGGGTAATGAAGCTTTCTTT.